This T cell receptor (beta chain) was documented in a study of cytomegalovirus exposure and HLA in healthy donors. Comments on this clone: Its antigen remains unidentified.

The PCR employed 60 Vbeta primers together with 13 Jbeta primers. Profiled with immunoSEQ multiplex PCR; TCRdb holds only in-frame clones, not every one. The sample gives over 60,000 clones, about 75% of which show up once; over 2.5% is in the top ten. This CDR3 comprises 15 residues. Trimming removed 0 bases from V and 7 bases from J, with 14 bases in between. In germline, CDR1 is SGDLS, CDR2 YYNGEE. Findings of the study overall: Association of fewer than 20,000 TCR beta sequences with HLA alleles was found at 0.05 false discovery rate in a later analysis. Most TCR sequences were seen very rarely across donors, but some public TCRs occurred in many.

The sequence came from a man aged 18-30 years in good health and CMV-seronegative. The rearrangement links TRBV9 to TRBJ1-5; weak D call: TRBD1 (6 bases). Source material: PBMCs. The CDR3: CASSVGGGAGQPQHF. The CDR3, as DNA: TGTGCCAGCAGCGTAGGAGGGGGGGCCGGGCAGCCCCAGCATTTT.